A selection of T cell receptor beta chains follows, all from one sample in a study of Graves' ophthalmopathy and Graves' hyperthyroidism. MiXCR, run by TCRdb on the multiplex PCR reads, gives a single entry per CDR3 protein. The sample lists roughly 1.1 million distinct CDR3 sequences, 35% to 45% seen once, with approximately 10% in the top ten. Material for sequencing was peripheral blood or thyroid tissue (not recorded which). Receptors were obtained from an adult man with Graves' hyperthyroidism. CDR3s include the opening cysteine and the closing phenylalanine or tryptophan. Each record gives: V gene, J gene, CDR3 protein.

>TRBV20-1|TRBJ2-6
CSARDLSGANVLTF
>TRBV6-6|TRBJ1-1
CASSYSRSQGMSEAFF
>TRBV7-8|TRBJ2-7
CASSLAQGALGEQYF
>TRBV19|TRBJ1-1
CASSRDGAPEAFF
>TRBV10-3|TRBJ1-5
CAISAGEQPQHF
>TRBV5-1|TRBJ2-7
CASSLGTANYEQYF
>TRBV5-8|TRBJ2-5
CASSLGGVRTTQETQYF
>TRBV4-3|TRBJ1-2
CASSQDDRGNYGYTF
>TRBV19|TRBJ1-2
CASSIDGGRFYGYTF
>TRBV5-4|TRBJ2-7
CASSYKDRTYEQYF
>TRBV29-1|TRBJ1-4
CSAGQAPKLGCFF
>TRBV9|TRBJ1-5
CASSPAPWYEHF
>TRBV7-9|TRBJ1-1
CASSLGTGEGNTEAFF
>TRBV6-6|TRBJ2-7
CASSYRWDSPTYEQYF
>TRBV7-9|TRBJ1-5
CASSLWDSNSNQPQHF
>TRBV5-8|TRBJ2-7
CASSFLHYYEQYF
>TRBV25-1|TRBJ2-5
CASSELGRGLETQYF
>TRBV27|TRBJ1-5
CASNLKASSNQPQHF
>TRBV15|TRBJ1-1
CATSRDPDRGGMNTEAFF
>TRBV29-1|TRBJ1-1
CSVDTRLTRGGTEAFF
>TRBV9|TRBJ1-1
CASSVAPGTDMNTEAFF
>TRBV14|TRBJ2-7
CASSQGGLRDSSYEQYF
>TRBV6-5|TRBJ1-6
CASSYSRPQNSPLHF
>TRBV2|TRBJ2-7
CASSDYGSHEQYF
>TRBV7-2|TRBJ2-5
CASSLLGFNKILYF
>TRBV7-8|TRBJ1-1
CASSLAQHPNTEAFF
>TRBV19|TRBJ2-6
CASSTHSSGANVLTF
>TRBV7-9|TRBJ1-1
CASSLGLGAFF
>TRBV20-1|TRBJ2-6
CSADRRAGANVLTF
>TRBV7-2|TRBJ2-7
CASSYRTSGYDSYEQYF
>TRBV12-3/TRBV12-4|TRBJ2-7
CASSFNWLQQYF
>TRBV7-9|TRBJ2-2
CASSPESRGNTGELFF
>TRBV15|TRBJ2-2
CATSRGGGGELPQNTGELFF
>TRBV20-1|TRBJ2-5
CSARGTSVQETQYF
>TRBV20-1|TRBJ2-5
CSARGGTGKETQYF
>TRBV6-2/TRBV6-3|TRBJ1-1
CASSYNRGPTEAFF
>TRBV7-8|TRBJ1-1
CASSLGGHQAFF
>TRBV20-1|TRBJ2-7
CSARDRGGADRVSYEQYF
>TRBV27|TRBJ2-7
CASSWADYTSYEQYF